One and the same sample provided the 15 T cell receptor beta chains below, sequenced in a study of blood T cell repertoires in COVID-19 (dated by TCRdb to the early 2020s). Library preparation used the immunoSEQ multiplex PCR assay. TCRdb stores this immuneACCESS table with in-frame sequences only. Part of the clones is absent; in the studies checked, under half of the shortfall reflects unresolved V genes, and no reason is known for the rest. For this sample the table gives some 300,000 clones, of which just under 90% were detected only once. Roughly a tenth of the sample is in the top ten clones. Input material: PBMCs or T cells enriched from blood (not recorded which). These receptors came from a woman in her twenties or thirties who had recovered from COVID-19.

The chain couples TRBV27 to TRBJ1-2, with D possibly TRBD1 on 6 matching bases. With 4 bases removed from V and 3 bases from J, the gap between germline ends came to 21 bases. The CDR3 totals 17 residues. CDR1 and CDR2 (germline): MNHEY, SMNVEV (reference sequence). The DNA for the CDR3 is TGTGCCAGCAGTTCCCCCCATAGGACGCGGGGGCACTATGGCTACACCTTC. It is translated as CASSSPHRTRGHYGYTF.

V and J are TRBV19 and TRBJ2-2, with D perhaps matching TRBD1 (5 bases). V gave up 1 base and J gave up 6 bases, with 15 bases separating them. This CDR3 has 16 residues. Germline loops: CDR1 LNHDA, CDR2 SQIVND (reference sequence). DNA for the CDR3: TGTGCCAGTAGTATAGTTCTAGGGCTGACAGCCGGGGAGCTGTTTTTT. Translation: CASSIVLGLTAGELFF. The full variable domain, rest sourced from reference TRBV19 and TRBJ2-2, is DGGITQSPKYLFRKEGQNVTLSCEQNLNHDAMYWYRQDPGQGLRLIYYSQIVNDFQKGDIAEGYSVSREKKESFPLTVTSAQKNPTAFYLCASSIVLGLTAGELFFGEGSRLTVL.

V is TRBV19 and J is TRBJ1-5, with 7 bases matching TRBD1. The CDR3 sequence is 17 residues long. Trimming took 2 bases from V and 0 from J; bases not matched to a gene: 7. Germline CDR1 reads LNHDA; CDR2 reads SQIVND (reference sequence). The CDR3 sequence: CASSILFGTDSNQPQHF. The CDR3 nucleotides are TGTGCCAGTAGTATACTTTTTGGGACAGATAGCAATCAGCCCCAGCATTTT.

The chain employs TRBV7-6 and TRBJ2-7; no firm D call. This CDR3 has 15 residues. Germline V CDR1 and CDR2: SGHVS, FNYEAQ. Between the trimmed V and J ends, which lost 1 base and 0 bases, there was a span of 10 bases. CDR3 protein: CASSLVPASSYEQYF. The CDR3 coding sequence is TGTGCCAGCAGCTTAGTACCCGCGAGCTCCTACGAGCAGTACTTC.

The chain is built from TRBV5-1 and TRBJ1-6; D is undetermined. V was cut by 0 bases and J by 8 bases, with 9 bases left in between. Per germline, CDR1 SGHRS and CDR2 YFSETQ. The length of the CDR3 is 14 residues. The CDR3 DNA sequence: TGCGCCAGCAGCTTGGCGGGTCCGGATTCACCCCTCCACTTT. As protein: CASSLAGPDSPLHF.

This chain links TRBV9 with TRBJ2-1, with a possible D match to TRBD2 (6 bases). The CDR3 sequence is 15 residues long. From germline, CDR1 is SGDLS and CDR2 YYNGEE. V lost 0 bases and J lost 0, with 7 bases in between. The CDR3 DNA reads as TGTGCCAGCAGCGTAGGGAGGGCCTCCTACAATGAGCAGTTCTTC. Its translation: CASSVGRASYNEQFF.

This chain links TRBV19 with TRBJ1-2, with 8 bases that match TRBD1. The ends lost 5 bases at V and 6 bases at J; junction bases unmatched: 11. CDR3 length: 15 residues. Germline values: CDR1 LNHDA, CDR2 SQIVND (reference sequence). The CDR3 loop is CASSPLTGETDGYTF. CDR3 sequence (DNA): TGTGCCAGTAGTCCTCTGACAGGGGAGACGGATGGCTACACCTTC.

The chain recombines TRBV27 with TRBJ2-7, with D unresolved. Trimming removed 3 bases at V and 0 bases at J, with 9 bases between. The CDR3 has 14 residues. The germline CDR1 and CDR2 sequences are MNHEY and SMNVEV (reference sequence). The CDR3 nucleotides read TGTGCCAGCAGTTTTAGCTCTAACTCCTACGAGCAGTACTTC. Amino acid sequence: CASSFSSNSYEQYF.

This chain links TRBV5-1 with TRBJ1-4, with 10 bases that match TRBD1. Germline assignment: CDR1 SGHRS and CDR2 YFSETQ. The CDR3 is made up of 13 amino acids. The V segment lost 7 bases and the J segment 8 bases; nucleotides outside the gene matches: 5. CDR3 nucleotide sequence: TGCGCCAGCCGGGGACAGGGGCGAGAAAAACTGTTTTTT. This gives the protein CASRGQGREKLFF.

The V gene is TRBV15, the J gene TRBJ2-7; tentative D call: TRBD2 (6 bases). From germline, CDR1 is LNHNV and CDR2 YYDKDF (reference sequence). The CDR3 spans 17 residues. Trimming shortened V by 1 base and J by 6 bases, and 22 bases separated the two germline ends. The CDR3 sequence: CATSRGRSGTEGGEQYF. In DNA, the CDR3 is TGTGCCACCAGCAGAGGAAGATCCGGGACTGAGGGCGGCGAGCAGTACTTC. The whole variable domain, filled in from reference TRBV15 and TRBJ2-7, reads DAMVIQNPRYQVTQFGKPVTLSCSQTLNHNVMYWYQQKSSQAPKLLFHYYDKDFNNEADTPDNFQSRRPNTSFCFLDIRSPGLGDTAMYLCATSRGRSGTEGGEQYFGPGTRLTVT.

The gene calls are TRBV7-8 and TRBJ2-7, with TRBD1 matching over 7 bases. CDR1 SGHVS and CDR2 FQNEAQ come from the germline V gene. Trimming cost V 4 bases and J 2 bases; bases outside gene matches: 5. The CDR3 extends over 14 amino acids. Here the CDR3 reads CASSSRDSAYEQYF. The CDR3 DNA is TGTGCCAGCAGCTCCCGGGACAGTGCCTACGAGCAGTACTTC. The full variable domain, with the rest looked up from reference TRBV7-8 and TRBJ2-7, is GAGVSQSPRYKVAKRGQDVALRCDPISGHVSLFWYQQALGQGPEFLTYFQNEAQLDKSGLPSDRFFAERPEGSVSTLKIQRTQQEDSAVYLCASSSRDSAYEQYFGPGTRLTVT.

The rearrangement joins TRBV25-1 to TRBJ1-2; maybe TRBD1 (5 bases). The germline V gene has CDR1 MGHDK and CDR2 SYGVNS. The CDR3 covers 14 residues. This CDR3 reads CAGKEAGRNYGYTF. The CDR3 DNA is TGTGCTGGGAAGGAGGCAGGGAGGAACTATGGCTACACCTTC.

The chain's CDR3 is CASSQYTGASDNEQFF. CDR3 in DNA: TGTGCCAGCAGCCAATACACAGGGGCGTCGGACAATGAGCAGTTCTTC. The chain is built from TRBV4-2 and TRBJ2-1; TRBD1 aligns across 7 bases. Losses at the gene ends were 2 bases for V and 5 bases for J; bases not matched to a gene: 9. Germline V lookup: CDR1 LGHNA, CDR2 YNFKEQ. The CDR3 extends over 16 amino acids.

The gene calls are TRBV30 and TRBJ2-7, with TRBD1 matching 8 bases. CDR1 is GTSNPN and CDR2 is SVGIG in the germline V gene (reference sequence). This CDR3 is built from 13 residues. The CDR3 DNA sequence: TGTTCTTTTTCCGGGACAGGAGTCTACGAGCAGTACTTC. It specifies CSFSGTGVYEQYF. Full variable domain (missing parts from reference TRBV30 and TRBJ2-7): SQTIHQWPATLVQPVGSPLSLECTVEGTSNPNLYWYRQAAGRGLQLLFYSVGIGQISSEVPQNLSASRPQDRQFILSSKKLLLSDSGFYLCSFSGTGVYEQYFGPGTRLTVT.

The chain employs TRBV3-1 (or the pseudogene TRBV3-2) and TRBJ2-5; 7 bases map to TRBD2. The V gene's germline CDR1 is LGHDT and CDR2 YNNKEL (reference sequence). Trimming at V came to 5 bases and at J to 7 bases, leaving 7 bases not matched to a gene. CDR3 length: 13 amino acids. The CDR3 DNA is TGTGCCAGCAGCTTAAAGGGCGGGGGGACCCAGTACTTC. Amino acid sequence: CASSLKGGGTQYF.